This T cell receptor (beta chain) was found in a study of blood T cell repertoires in COVID-19. About the research overall: Researchers got acute and convalescent COVID-19 samples from the United States, Italy and Spain. T cells, B-cell-depleted T cells, or PBMCs provided the cDNA or gDNA that served as material.

Germline CDR1 and CDR2: SGHNT and YYREEE (reference sequence). This CDR3 contains 11 residues. Trimming shortened V by 7 bases and J by 2 bases, and 6 bases separated the two germline ends. Per the original data handling: Amplified reference gene primers provided the basis for estimating nucleated cell counts. Sequenced by immunoSEQ multiplex PCR; TCRdb stores in-frame clones only, minus some. V and J calls plus clone size are reproduced from that table; the DNA served to infer D and trimming. The data hold roughly 110,000 clones, with 85% to 90% observed a single time. The specimen was peripheral blood. The clonotype originates from a human donor with acute or convalescent COVID-19. The donor label of this sample is uncertain. This chain joins TRBV5-4 and TRBJ1-1, with D hard to call. The CDR3 DNA reads as TGTGCCAGCTTCTTCAACACTGAAGCTTTCTTT. Translation gives CASFFNTEAFF.